The clone carrying this TCR beta chain was counted many times. Its antigen is currently unknown. This sample was taken from a study of T-cell memory formation after mild COVID-19. TCRdb re-called the 5' RACE reads through MiXCR, storing one row per CDR3 protein. Of approximately 270,000 distinct CDR3 sequences in the sample, around 16% were seen once. The study, taken as a whole, reports: Certain responding clones were present in pre-infection memory, suggesting participation of cross-reactive memory.

The material sequenced was PBMCs or a T cell subset sorted from them (not recorded which). The source is a man between 18 and 35 years old who had mild COVID-19 (a few samples of this study predate the infection). Cell type and time point are not known.

The CDR3 coding sequence is TGTGCCAGCAGCTCCCTTGGGACTAGCGGGGTAACCTACAATGAGCAGTTCTTC. Protein product: CASSSLGTSGVTYNEQFF. This sequence joins TRBV7-2 and TRBJ2-1, with TRBD2 identical over 13 bases. Germline CDR1 reads SGHTA; CDR2 reads FQGNSA. The J segment lost 2 bases and the V segment lost 4 bases, leaving 8 bases of the junction unmatched. CDR3 length equals 18 residues.